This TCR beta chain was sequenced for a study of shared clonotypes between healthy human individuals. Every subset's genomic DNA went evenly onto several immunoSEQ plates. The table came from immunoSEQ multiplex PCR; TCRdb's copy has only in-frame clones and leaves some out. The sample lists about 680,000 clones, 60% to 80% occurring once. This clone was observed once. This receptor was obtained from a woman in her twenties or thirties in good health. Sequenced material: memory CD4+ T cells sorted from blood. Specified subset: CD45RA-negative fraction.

CDR3 in amino acids: CASFGTSGSRAYEQYF. In DNA, the CDR3 is TGTGCCAGCTTCGGGACTAGCGGGAGTAGAGCCTACGAGCAGTACTTC. V gene TRBV28 combines with J gene TRBJ2-7; TRBD2 matches at 14 bases. CDR3 length: 16 residues. Trimming at V came to 8 bases and at J to 2 bases, leaving 8 bases not matched to a gene. CDR1 MDHEN and CDR2 SYDVKM come from the germline V gene.